The rows below give T cell receptor beta chains drawn from one sample of a study of identical twins. TCRdb reanalysed the 5' RACE reads using MiXCR and keeps one entry per CDR3 protein. The table includes about 200,000 distinct CDR3 sequences, around a sixth detected once. The data also belong to a second study, concerning T cells expressing NK-cell markers.

The specimen sequenced was CD8+ T cells sorted from blood. The source is a woman in her late teens or twenties in good health. CDR3s include the opening cysteine and the closing phenylalanine or tryptophan. Only some rows state a clone size, as once, few, many or a class for expanded clones.

>TRBV30|NA
CAWSPTGSRYEQYF
>TRBV29-1|many
CSVERLADSIYEQFF
>TRBV4-2|NA
CASSQDRVSYNEQFF
>TRBV6-2/TRBV6-3|many
CASRTGLGNQPQHF
>TRBV5-5|few
CASSVTGVDTQYF
>TRBV5-5|NA
CASSLGVEFGFYEQYF
>TRBV12-3/TRBV12-4|few
CASSLAGGNTDTQYF
>TRBV15|NA
CATSKDRGHETQYF
>TRBV12-3/TRBV12-4|many
CASSITRGTDTQYF
>TRBV20-1|NA
CSASGLAGATIAYEQYF
>TRBV7-9|many
CASSPRDSAYNEQFF
>TRBV20-1|few
CSAPAPVAYNEQFF
>TRBV15|many
CATSRDRSFGGEQYF
>TRBV12-3/TRBV12-4|few
CASSAGTGGAGGYTF
>TRBV29-1|few
CSVAPTGVNTEAFF
>TRBV25-1|NA
CASSELAKNIQYF
>TRBV4-1|NA
CASSHAGTGAEDTQYF
>TRBV7-3|NA
CASSLPGYYGYTF
>TRBV9|few
CASSISPGRSEAFF
>TRBV20-1|NA
CSASWGETSGNNEQFF
>TRBV27|once
CASSPSVPLTRNDEQFF
>TRBV7-9|few
CASSPPRQADTQYF
>TRBV27|many
CASSLTSVLPYNEQFF
>TRBV12-3/TRBV12-4|NA
CASSTYLGGWGNQPQHF
>TRBV3-1|NA
CASSQDRQGIHGYTF
>TRBV16|NA
CASSRTPDFSTGELFF
>TRBV4-1|NA
CASSEEGGAETQYF
>TRBV12-3/TRBV12-4|NA
CASTPGSRNTEAFF
>TRBV9|few
CASSGAGQGAVGTGELFF
>TRBV11-3|many
CASSPGTYEQYF
>TRBV10-3|few
CAITTRVGKNTEAFF
>TRBV12-3/TRBV12-4|few
CASSFSDSSYNEQFF
>TRBV6-1|NA
CAVPGTGAEAFF
>TRBV12-3/TRBV12-4|few
CASSPNYQPQHF
>TRBV6-1|NA
CASSPERGGNEQFF
>TRBV12-3/TRBV12-4|few
CASSLLAGGSSYNEQFF
>TRBV9|few
CASRGSGNGVTGELFF
>TRBV29-1|NA
CSVEETGVSYEQYF
>TRBV14|few
CASSQGAGTGGLAPLHF
>TRBV20-1|NA
CSAVAGDRRSYEQYF
>TRBV27|NA
CASSPSGENEQFF
>TRBV20-1|NA
CSAPKSSGSINEQFF
>TRBV20-1|few
CSALMRVPGLAPPYSDTQYF
>TRBV4-1|NA
CASSQGPSGGLYLNEQFF
>TRBV27|NA
CASSIGTENQPQHF
>TRBV3-1|NA
CASSQVDSGGTNTGELFF
>TRBV6-5|few
CASSFGGSISDTQYF